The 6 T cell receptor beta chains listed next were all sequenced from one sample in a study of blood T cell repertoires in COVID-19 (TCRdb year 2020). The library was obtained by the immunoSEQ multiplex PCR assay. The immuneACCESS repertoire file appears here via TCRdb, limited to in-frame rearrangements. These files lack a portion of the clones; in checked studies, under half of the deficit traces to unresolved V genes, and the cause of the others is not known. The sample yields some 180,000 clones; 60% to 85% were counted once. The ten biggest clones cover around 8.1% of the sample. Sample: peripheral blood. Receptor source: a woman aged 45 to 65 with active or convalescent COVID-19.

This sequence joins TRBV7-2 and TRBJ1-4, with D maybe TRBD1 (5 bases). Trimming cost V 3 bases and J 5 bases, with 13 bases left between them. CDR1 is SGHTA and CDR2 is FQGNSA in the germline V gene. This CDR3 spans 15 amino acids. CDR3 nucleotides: TGTGCCAGCAGCTTGCGGGGGGACCGAAATGAAAAACTGTTTTTT. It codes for CASSLRGDRNEKLFF. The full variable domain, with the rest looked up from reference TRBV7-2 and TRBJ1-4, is GAGVSQSPSNKVTEKGKDVELRCDPISGHTALYWYRQSLGQGLEFLIYFQGNSAPDKSGLPSDRFSAERTGGSVSTLTIQRTQQEDSAVYLCASSLRGDRNEKLFFGSGTQLSVL.

The CDR3 reads CSVARGQGSQETQYF. CDR3 sequence (DNA): TGCAGCGTCGCCAGGGGGCAGGGTAGCCAGGAGACCCAGTACTTC. This sequence joins TRBV29-1 and TRBJ2-5; 8 nucleotides line up with TRBD1. The trim removed 6 bases at V and 5 bases at J, leaving 14 bases unmatched. The germline gives CDR1 SQVTM, CDR2 ANQGSEA. This CDR3 is 15 amino acids long.

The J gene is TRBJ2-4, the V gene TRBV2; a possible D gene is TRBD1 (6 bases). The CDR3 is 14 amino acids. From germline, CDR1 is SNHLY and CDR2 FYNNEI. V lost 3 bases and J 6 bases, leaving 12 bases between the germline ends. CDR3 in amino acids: CASSESGATNIQYF. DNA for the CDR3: TGTGCCAGCAGTGAGTCAGGGGCGACAAACATTCAGTACTTC. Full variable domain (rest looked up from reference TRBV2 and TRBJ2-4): EPEVTQTPSHQVTQMGQEVILRCVPISNHLYFYWYRQILGQKVEFLVSFYNNEISEKSEIFDDQFSVERPDGSNFTLKIRSTKLEDSAMYFCASSESGATNIQYFGAGTRLSVL.

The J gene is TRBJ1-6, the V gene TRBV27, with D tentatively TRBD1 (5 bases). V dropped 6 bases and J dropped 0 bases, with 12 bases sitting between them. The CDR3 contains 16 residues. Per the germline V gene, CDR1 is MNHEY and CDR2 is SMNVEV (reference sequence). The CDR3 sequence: CASSPNRSSYNSPLHF. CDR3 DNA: TGTGCCAGCAGCCCCAACAGGAGCTCCTATAATTCACCCCTCCACTTT.

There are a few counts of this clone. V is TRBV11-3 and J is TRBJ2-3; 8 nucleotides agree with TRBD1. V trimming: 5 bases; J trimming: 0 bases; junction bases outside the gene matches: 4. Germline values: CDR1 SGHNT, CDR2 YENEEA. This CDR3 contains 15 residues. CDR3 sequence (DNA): TGTGCCAGCAGCCCCCGGACAGGGAGCACAGATACGCAGTATTTT. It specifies CASSPRTGSTDTQYF.

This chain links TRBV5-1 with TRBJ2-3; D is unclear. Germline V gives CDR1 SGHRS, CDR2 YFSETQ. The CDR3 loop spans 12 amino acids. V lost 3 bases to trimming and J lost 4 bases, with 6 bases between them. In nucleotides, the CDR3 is TGCGCCAGCAGCTCTCCTCCAGATACGCAGTATTTT. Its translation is CASSSPPDTQYF.